The clone carrying this T cell receptor (beta chain) was observed a handful of times. What it binds is unknown. The data stem from a study of identical twins. Overall study results and limits: Among out-of-frame alpha sequences shared by twins, low generation probability occurred in excess. Twins showed weaker excess sharing in their beta out-of-frame sequences. There was more out-of-frame TCR alpha sharing in monozygotic twins than models estimated.

A template switching step contributed a universal primer site, while unique molecular identifiers were present in the cDNA. TCRdb used MiXCR to reprocess the 5' RACE reads, holding one entry per CDR3 protein. The sample lists under 250,000 distinct CDR3 sequences; around 8.1% were seen once. The data also belong to a second study, concerning yellow fever vaccine responses in identical twins.

This receptor was obtained from a woman between 18 and 30 years old in good health. Sequenced input: memory (CD45RO+) T cells sorted from blood.

The CDR3 protein is CSAREQAGANVLTF. The CDR3 nucleotides read TGCAGTGCTAGAGAACAGGCTGGGGCCAACGTCCTGACTTTC. The chain links TRBV20-1 to TRBJ2-6, with D maybe TRBD1 (5 bases). V lost 0 bases, J lost 2 bases, and 5 bases lay in between. The CDR3 loop spans 14 amino acids. Germline CDR1 and CDR2: DFQATT and SNEGSKA (reference sequence).